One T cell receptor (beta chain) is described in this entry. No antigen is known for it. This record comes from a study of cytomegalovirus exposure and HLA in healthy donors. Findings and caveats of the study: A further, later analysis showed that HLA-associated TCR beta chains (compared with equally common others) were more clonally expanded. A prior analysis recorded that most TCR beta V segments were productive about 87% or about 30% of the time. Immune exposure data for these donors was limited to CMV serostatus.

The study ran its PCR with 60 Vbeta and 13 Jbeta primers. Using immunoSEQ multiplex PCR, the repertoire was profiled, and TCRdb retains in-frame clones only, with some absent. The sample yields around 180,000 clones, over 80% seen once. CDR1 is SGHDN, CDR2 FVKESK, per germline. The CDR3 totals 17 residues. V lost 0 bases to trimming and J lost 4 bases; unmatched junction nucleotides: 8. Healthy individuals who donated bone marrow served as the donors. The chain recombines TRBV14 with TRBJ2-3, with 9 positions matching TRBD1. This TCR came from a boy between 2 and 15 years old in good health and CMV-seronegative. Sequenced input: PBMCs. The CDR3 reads CASSQDRTGAGADTQYF. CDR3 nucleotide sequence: TGTGCCAGCAGCCAAGATCGGACAGGGGCCGGCGCAGATACGCAGTATTTT.